The next 12 T cell receptor beta chains were all read from a single sample in a study of tumor-infiltrating lymphocytes in oesophageal squamous cell carcinoma. TCRdb reprocessed the PCR reads via MiXCR and lists one record per CDR3 protein. The repertoire holds 15,000 to 20,000 distinct CDR3 sequences, roughly 39% seen once, with about 10% in the top ten. The specimen sequenced was normal esophageal tissue next to the tumor. The receptors come from a male donor with esophageal squamous cell carcinoma.

This clonotype was observed once. The chain joins TRBV7-4 to TRBJ1-4, with 7 positions matching TRBD1. The CDR3 is made up of 15 amino acids. Trimming took 0 bases from V and 4 from J; bases not matched to a gene: 2. Germline CDR1 SGHVT, CDR2 SQSDAQ. CDR3 sequence reads: CASSLAQGGNEKLFF. Written as DNA, the CDR3 is TGTGCCAGCAGCTTAGCGCAGGGGGGTAATGAAAAACTGTTTTTT.

This clonotype is labeled medium-sized. The chain is built from TRBV7-2 and TRBJ2-3, with TRBD1 identical over 8 bases. V shed 0 bases, J shed 10 bases, and the junction held 3 bases outside the gene matches. Per germline, CDR1 SGHTA and CDR2 FQGNSA. CDR3 length: 13 amino acids. As DNA, the CDR3 is TGTGCCAGCAGCTTAGCAGGACAGGGATCGCAGTATTTT. It translates to CASSLAGQGSQYF.

V is TRBV6-4 and J is TRBJ2-1; 9 bases line up with TRBD1. The better agreement between TRBJ2-7 and the DNA end casts doubt on the J call. In germline, CDR1 is MRHNA, CDR2 SNTAGT. The CDR3 is made up of 15 amino acids. The CDR3 nucleotides are TGTGCCAGCACCCTGGGACAGGGAGCGGCTTACGAGCAGTACTTC. Translation gives CASTLGQGAAYEQYF.

The rearrangement links TRBV20-1 to TRBJ2-5, with D tentatively TRBD2 (6 bases). The CDR3 spans 17 residues. Germline V gene sequence: CDR1 DFQATT, CDR2 SNEGSKA (reference sequence). V was clipped by 0 bases and J by 5 bases, with 22 bases between them. The CDR3 spells CSARDPLSSGARETQYF. For the CDR3, the DNA is TGCAGTGCTAGAGACCCCTTAAGTAGCGGTGCTAGGGAGACCCAGTACTTC.

This clonotype is termed medium-sized. DNA of the CDR3: TGTGCCAGCAGCTTAAATGGGGACAGGGGATACGAGCAGTACTTC. Protein product: CASSLNGDRGYEQYF. The rearrangement joins TRBV11-2 to TRBJ2-7; 10 bases align to TRBD1. From germline, CDR1 is SGHAT and CDR2 FQNNGV. The V and J ends lost 2 bases and 4 bases, in that order; junction bases with no gene match: 5. The CDR3 runs 15 residues. The whole variable domain, remainder taken from reference TRBV11-2 and TRBJ2-7, is EAGVAQSPRYKIIEKRQSVAFWCNPISGHATLYWYQQILGQGPKLLIQFQNNGVVDDSQLPKDRFSAERLKGVDSTLKIQPAKLEDSAVYLCASSLNGDRGYEQYFGPGTRLTVT.

This clonotype appeared a few times. V and J are TRBV6-2 or TRBV6-3 and TRBJ2-1; D remains unclear. TRBJ2-7 explains the end of the DNA better; the J call may be wrong. Germline lookup yields CDR1 MNHEY and CDR2 SVGEGT. This CDR3 has 16 residues. This CDR3 reads CASSRLVGITYNEQYF. DNA for the CDR3: TGTGCCAGCAGTCGCTTGGTAGGGATCACCTACAATGAGCAGTACTTC.

Judged by abundance, this clonotype is medium-sized. V and J are TRBV10-3 and TRBJ2-3; D gene unclear. This CDR3 spans 13 amino acids. Germline-derived CDR1 and CDR2 are ENHRY and SYGVKD. Trimming removed 4 bases from V and 3 bases from J, with 8 bases in between. CDR3 sequence reads: CAISATGTDTQYF. Written as DNA, the CDR3 is TGTGCCATCAGTGCCACTGGAACAGATACGCAGTATTTT.

At least ten counts were recorded for this clonotype. The rearrangement joins TRBV25-1 to TRBJ1-2; TRBD1 might be the D (5 bases). There are 12 residues in the CDR3. V lost 5 bases and J lost 9, with 13 bases in between. From germline, CDR1 is MGHDK and CDR2 SYGVNS. The CDR3 spells CASSPQGVRYTF. The CDR3 coding sequence is TGTGCCAGCAGTCCTCAAGGGGTACGCTACACCTTC.

This clonotype is medium-sized by share. The gene calls are TRBV6-6 and TRBJ2-5, with D perhaps TRBD2 (5 bases). The CDR3 has 14 amino acids. Trimming cost V 2 bases and J 1 base, with 8 bases left between them. Germline loops: CDR1 MNHNY, CDR2 SVGAGI (reference sequence). In nucleotides, the CDR3 is TGTGCCAGCAGTTACCGGGAACCCCAAGAGACCCAGTACTTC. Translation gives CASSYREPQETQYF.

The chain combines TRBV7-6 with TRBJ2-5, with TRBD2 identical over 8 bases. CDR1 and CDR2 from the germline V gene are SGHVS and FNYEAQ. V dropped 2 bases and J dropped 2; count of bases not matched to a gene: 4. CDR3 length: 15 amino acids. CDR3 amino acids: CASSLRLAGQETQYF. In DNA form, the CDR3 reads TGTGCCAGCAGCTTAAGATTAGCGGGGCAAGAGACCCAGTACTTC. Full variable domain (missing parts from reference TRBV7-6 and TRBJ2-5): GAGVSQSPRYKVTKRGQDVALRCDPISGHVSLYWYRQALGQGPEFLTYFNYEAQQDKSGLPNDRFSAERPEGSISTLTIQRTEQRDSAMYRCASSLRLAGQETQYFGPGTRLLVL.

The chain joins TRBV7-8 to TRBJ2-5, with TRBD2 as a possible D gene (6 bases). Germline CDR1 SGHVS, CDR2 FQNEAQ. This CDR3 is built from 16 residues. Between the trimmed V and J ends, which lost 5 bases and 5 bases, there was a span of 21 bases. CDR3 residues: CASSGRGLGRGETQYF. Written as DNA, the CDR3 is TGTGCCAGCAGCGGTCGGGGCCTAGGCCGGGGGGAGACCCAGTACTTC.

In regard to this clonotype: It may be a read error: a sequence one base away is much more abundant. This rearrangement joins TRBV6-1 to TRBJ2-1; 12 bases map to TRBD1. Germline CDR1 is MNHNS and CDR2 is SASEGT. V lost 6 bases, J lost 8 bases, and 5 bases stayed unmatched. The CDR3 has 14 residues. CDR3 in DNA: TGTGCCAGCAGGTCGGGACAGGGGGCTTATGAGCAGTTCTTC. Translating it yields CASRSGQGAYEQFF.